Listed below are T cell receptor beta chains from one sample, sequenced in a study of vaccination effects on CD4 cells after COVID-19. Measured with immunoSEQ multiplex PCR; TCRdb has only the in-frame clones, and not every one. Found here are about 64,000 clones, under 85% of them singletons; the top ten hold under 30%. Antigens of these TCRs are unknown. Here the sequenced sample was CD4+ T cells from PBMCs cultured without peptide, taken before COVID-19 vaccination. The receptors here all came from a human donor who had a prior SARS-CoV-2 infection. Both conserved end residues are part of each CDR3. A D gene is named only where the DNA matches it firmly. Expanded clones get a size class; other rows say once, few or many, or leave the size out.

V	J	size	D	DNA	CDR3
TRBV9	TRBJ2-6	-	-	TGTGCCAGCAGCGCCGTCTCTGGGGCCAACGTCCTGACTTTC	CASSAVSGANVLTF
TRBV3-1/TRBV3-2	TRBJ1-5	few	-	TGTGCCAGCAGCCAAACCTGGAGTCAGCCCCAGCATTTT	CASSQTWSQPQHF
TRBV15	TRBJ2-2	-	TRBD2	TGTGCCACCAGCACCCTAGGTAGCGGGAAGATCGGGGAGCTGTTTTTT	CATSTLGSGKIGELFF
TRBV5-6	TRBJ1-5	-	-	TGTGCCAGCAGCTTATATATGAATCAGCCCCAGCATTTT	CASSLYMNQPQHF
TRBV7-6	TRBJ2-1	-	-	TGTGCCAGCAGCTTAGAGTCGGGAGTAAACCACAATGAGCAGTTCTTC	CASSLESGVNHNEQFF
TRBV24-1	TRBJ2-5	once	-	TGTGCCACCAGTGACCCGACTAGTTCCCATCAAGAGACCCAGTACTTC	CATSDPTSSHQETQYF
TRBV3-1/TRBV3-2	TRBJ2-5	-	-	TGTGCCAGCAGCCAAGATCGGTGGGATGCTCACTTC	CASSQDRWDAHF
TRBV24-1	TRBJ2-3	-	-	TGTGCCACTCAAACTAGAGAAAGCACAGATACGCAGTATTTT	CATQTRESTDTQYF
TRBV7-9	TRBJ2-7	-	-	TGTGCCAGCAGCTGGGGGGAAGGGGTCAACTACGAGCAGTACTTC	CASSWGEGVNYEQYF
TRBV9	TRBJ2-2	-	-	TGTGCCAGCAGCGTAGCGGGGGGCCCCCATTCGAACACCGGGGAGCTGTTTTTT	CASSVAGGPHSNTGELFF
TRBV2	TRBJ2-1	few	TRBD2	TGTGCCAGCAGTTATAGTGGACTAGCGGGGGTGTACAATGAGCAGTTCTTC	CASSYSGLAGVYNEQFF
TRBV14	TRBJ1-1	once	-	TGTGCCAGCAGCCAAGGGGGGAGGCGAGCTTTCTTT	CASSQGGRRAFF
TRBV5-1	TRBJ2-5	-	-	TGCGCCAGCAGCTTCAGGGTCTTTGGGGAGACCCAGTACTTC	CASSFRVFGETQYF
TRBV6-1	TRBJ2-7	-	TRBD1	TGTGCCAGCAGTGAAAAAGGGACAGGGTCCTACGAGCAGTACTTC	CASSEKGTGSYEQYF